This record concerns one T cell receptor (beta chain) sequence. Antigen unknown. The data were obtained in a study of shared clonotypes between healthy human individuals. Study-wide results and limits: Clonotype sharing among donors was expected to depend on sequencing depth.

This CDR3 has 12 amino acids. Trimming cost V 7 bases and J 0 bases, with 7 bases left between them. From germline, CDR1 is SQVTM and CDR2 ANQGSEA. Assay used: immunoSEQ multiplex PCR; TCRdb lists only in-frame clones, some missing. Of under 1,900,000 clones listed, about 98.5% are singletons. This chain connects TRBV29-1 to TRBJ1-3; no clear D. The origin of this receptor is a young man in good health. The sample consisted of naive CD4+ T cells sorted from blood. Subset meaning: CD45RA+ positively selected. CDR3 DNA: TGCAGCGGTGCGAGCTCTGGAAACACCATATATTTT. Translation: CSGASSGNTIYF. The full variable domain, its missing parts supplied by reference TRBV29-1 and TRBJ1-3, is SAVISQKPSRDICQRGTSLTIQCQVDSQVTMMFWYRQQPGQSLTLIATANQGSEATYESGFVIDKFPISRPNLTFSTLTVSNMSPEDSSIYLCSGASSGNTIYFGEGSWLTVV.